One and the same sample provided the 11 T cell receptor beta chains below, sequenced in a study of shared T cell receptors in the human thymus. The data were produced by immunoSEQ multiplex PCR, yet TCRdb's version contains in-frame clones alone and is incomplete. The repertoire consists of 700,000 or so clones, with 70% to 90% occurring once and the leading ten covering more than 0.008%. This same sample was also taken into another study, of human thymus T cells.

Sequenced sample: thymocytes. These receptor sequences come from a girl less than two years old with a congenital heart defect.

The chain combines TRBV7-9 with TRBJ2-2; no reliable D call. The V end was cut by 8 bases, the J end by 1 base, with 23 bases between. Germline lookup yields CDR1 SEHNR and CDR2 FQNEAQ (reference sequence). This CDR3 is 18 amino acids long. CDR3 DNA sequence: TGTGCCAGCTCGAGAAGAGCCAGCGCTCGTGAGAACACCGGGGAGCTGTTTTTT. This translates into CASSRRASARENTGELFF.

This clone was seen a handful of times. The chain joins TRBV10-3 to TRBJ2-7; 11 bases are shared with TRBD1. The junction had 15 bases not matched to a gene; V was cut back by 6 bases and J by 5 bases. This CDR3 spans 17 amino acids. Germline values: CDR1 ENHRY, CDR2 SYGVKD. The CDR3 loop reads CAISPGQGAPGSHEQYF. For the CDR3, the DNA is TGTGCCATCAGCCCCGGACAGGGGGCGCCGGGTAGCCACGAGCAGTACTTC.

This clone was observed a few times. The chain combines TRBV5-1 with TRBJ2-7; D possibly corresponds to TRBD1 (7 bases). CDR3 length: 18 amino acids. Trimming shortened V by 0 bases and J by 5 bases, and 24 bases separated the two germline ends. CDR1 is SGHRS, CDR2 YFSETQ, per germline. The CDR3 region has the DNA TGCGCCAGCAGCTTGGACGCCCCGGTACGCAGGGGGGCGCACGAGCAGTACTTC. Translation: CASSLDAPVRRGAHEQYF.

This clone appeared a few times. The genes are TRBV6-4 and TRBJ1-1; perhaps TRBD1 as D (6 bases). Germline CDR1 and CDR2: MRHNA and SNTAGT. Trimming cost V 5 bases and J 2 bases, with 12 bases left between them. The CDR3 totals 14 residues. The DNA of the CDR3 is TGTGCCAGCAGTAGGGGGGGAGACAACACTGAAGCTTTCTTT. Amino acid sequence: CASSRGGDNTEAFF.

This chain uses TRBV27 with TRBJ2-3; 10 nucleotides line up with TRBD2. V shed 6 bases and J 1 base; nucleotides not matched to a gene: 7. The germline V gene encodes CDR1 MNHEY and CDR2 SMNVEV (reference sequence). This CDR3 is built from 16 residues. CDR3: CASRKETSGGTDTQYF. CDR3 in DNA: TGTGCCAGCAGGAAGGAAACTAGCGGGGGCACAGATACGCAGTATTTT.

The chain has TRBV15 and TRBJ1-1; 8 nucleotides line up with TRBD1. Trimming at V came to 0 bases and at J to 2 bases, leaving 5 bases not matched to a gene. The CDR3 covers 16 residues. CDR1 is LNHNV and CDR2 is YYDKDF in the germline V gene (reference sequence). CDR3 region: CATSRETGGGNTEAFF. The CDR3 DNA reads as TGTGCCACCAGCAGAGAAACAGGGGGGGGAAACACTGAAGCTTTCTTT.

The chain is built from TRBV6-1 and TRBJ1-6; D is unresolved. V shed 4 bases and J shed 0 bases, with 7 bases lying between them. This CDR3 has 15 residues. CDR1 and CDR2 (germline): MNHNS, SASEGT. The chain's CDR3 is CASSAPSSYNSPLHF. In DNA form, the CDR3 reads TGTGCCAGCAGTGCCCCCAGCTCCTATAATTCACCCCTCCACTTT.

In its sample, this clone was seen a few times. The chain carries TRBV18 and TRBJ1-5; tentative D call: TRBD1 (5 bases). This CDR3 has 13 amino acids. Trimming cost V 4 bases and J 16 bases, with 20 bases left between them. CDR1 and CDR2 (germline): KGHSH, LQKENI. The CDR3 DNA sequence: TGTGCCAGCTCACGTCGTTTCAGGGATCCTCTCCATTTT. Encoded protein: CASSRRFRDPLHF.

The rearrangement joins TRBV4-1 to TRBJ2-3; D gene ambiguous. The germline gives CDR1 MGHRA, CDR2 YSYEKL. V lost 4 bases to trimming and J lost 8 bases, with 16 bases between them. This CDR3 has 14 amino acids. Here the CDR3 reads CASSPLSRYLTQYF. DNA of the CDR3: TGCGCCAGCAGCCCCCTGTCGAGATACCTTACGCAGTATTTT.

The chain combines TRBV19 with TRBJ2-3; TRBD1 matches at 7 bases. Germline CDR1 LNHDA, CDR2 SQIVND (reference sequence). V trimming: 5 bases; J trimming: 2 bases; junction bases outside the gene matches: 7. This CDR3 region has 15 residues. Here the CDR3 reads CASSRLGQYTDTQYF. The CDR3 nucleotides read TGTGCCAGTAGTCGGTTGGGACAGTACACAGATACGCAGTATTTT.

This sequence joins TRBV5-1 and TRBJ2-4; a possible D gene is TRBD1 (6 bases). Germline V gene lookup returns CDR1 SGHRS and CDR2 YFSETQ. Trimming removed 4 bases from V and 0 bases from J, with 14 bases in between. The CDR3 totals 16 residues. CDR3 in DNA: TGCGCCAGCAGCCCATGGACAGACTTAGCCAAAAACATTCAGTACTTC. This translates into CASSPWTDLAKNIQYF. The whole variable domain, filled in from reference TRBV5-1 and TRBJ2-4, reads KAGVTQTPRYLIKTRGQQVTLSCSPISGHRSVSWYQQTPGQGLQFLFEYFSETQRNKGNFPGRFSGRQFSNSRSEMNVSTLELGDSALYLCASSPWTDLAKNIQYFGAGTRLSVL.